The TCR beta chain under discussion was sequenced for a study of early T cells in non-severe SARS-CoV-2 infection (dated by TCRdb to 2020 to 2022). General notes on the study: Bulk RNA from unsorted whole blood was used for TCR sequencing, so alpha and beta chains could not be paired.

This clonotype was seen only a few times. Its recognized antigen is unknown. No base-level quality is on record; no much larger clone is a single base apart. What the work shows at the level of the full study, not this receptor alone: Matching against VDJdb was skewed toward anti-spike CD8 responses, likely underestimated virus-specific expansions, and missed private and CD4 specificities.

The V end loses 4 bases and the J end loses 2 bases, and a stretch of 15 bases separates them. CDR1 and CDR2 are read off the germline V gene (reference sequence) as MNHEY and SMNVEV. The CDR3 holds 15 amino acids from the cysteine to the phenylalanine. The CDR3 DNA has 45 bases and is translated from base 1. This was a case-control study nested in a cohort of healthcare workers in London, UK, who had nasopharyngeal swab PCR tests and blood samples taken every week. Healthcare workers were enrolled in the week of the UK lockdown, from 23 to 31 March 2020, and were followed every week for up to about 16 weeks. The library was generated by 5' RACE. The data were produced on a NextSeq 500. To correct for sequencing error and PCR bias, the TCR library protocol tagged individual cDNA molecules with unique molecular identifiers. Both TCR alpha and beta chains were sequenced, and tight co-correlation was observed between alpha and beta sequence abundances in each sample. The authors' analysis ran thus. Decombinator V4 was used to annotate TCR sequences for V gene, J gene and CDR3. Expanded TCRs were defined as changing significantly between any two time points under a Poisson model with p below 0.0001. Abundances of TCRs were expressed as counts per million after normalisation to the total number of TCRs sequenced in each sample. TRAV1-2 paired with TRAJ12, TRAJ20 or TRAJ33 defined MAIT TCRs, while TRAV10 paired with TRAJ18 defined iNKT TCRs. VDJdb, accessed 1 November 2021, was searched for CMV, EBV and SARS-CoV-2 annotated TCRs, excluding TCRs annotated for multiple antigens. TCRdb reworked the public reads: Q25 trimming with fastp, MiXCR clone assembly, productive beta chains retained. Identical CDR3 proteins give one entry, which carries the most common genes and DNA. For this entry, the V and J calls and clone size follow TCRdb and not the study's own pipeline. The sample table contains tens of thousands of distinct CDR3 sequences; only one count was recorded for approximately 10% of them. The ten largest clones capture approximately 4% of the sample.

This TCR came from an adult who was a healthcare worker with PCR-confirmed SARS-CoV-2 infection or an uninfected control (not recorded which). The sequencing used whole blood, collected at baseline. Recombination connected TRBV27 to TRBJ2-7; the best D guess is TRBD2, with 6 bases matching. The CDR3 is CASSWGVADTYEQYF. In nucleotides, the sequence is TGTGCCAGCAGTTGGGGGGTGGCAGACACCTACGAGCAGTACTTC.